This T cell receptor (beta chain) was captured in a study of early T cells in non-severe SARS-CoV-2 infection. Study results and limitations: VDJdb matching, biased toward anti-spike CD8 responses, missed private and CD4 specificities.

Researchers tagged individual cDNA molecules with unique molecular identifiers. MiXCR was run by TCRdb on the 5' RACE reads, yielding one entry per CDR3 protein. This repertoire shows tens of thousands of distinct CDR3 sequences, over 5% found once; its top ten account for less than 6%. CDR3 length equals 16 residues. Germline V gives CDR1 SGHVS, CDR2 FNYEAQ. V dropped 5 bases and J dropped 2 bases, with 15 bases sitting between them. This clonotype came up a few times. The antigen is undetermined. This receptor was taken from an adult who was a healthcare worker with PCR-confirmed SARS-CoV-2 infection or an uninfected control (not recorded which). Specimen: whole blood. V is TRBV7-6 and J is TRBJ2-2; D gene ambiguous. The CDR3 bases are TGTGCCAGCAGCAAAAAAGGGTACCAAAACACCGGGGAGCTGTTTTTT. Translation: CASSKKGYQNTGELFF. Together with reference TRBV7-6 and TRBJ2-2, the CDR3 gives the full variable domain: GAGVSQSPRYKVTKRGQDVALRCDPISGHVSLYWYRQALGQGPEFLTYFNYEAQQDKSGLPNDRFSAERPEGSISTLTIQRTEQRDSAMYRCASSKKGYQNTGELFFGEGSRLTVL.